This T cell receptor (beta chain) was sequenced in a study of blood T cell repertoires in COVID-19. Study in general: Samples of COVID-19 (acute and convalescent) were obtained from the United States, Italy and Spain. Nucleic acid was either cDNA or gDNA, and it came from T cells, B-cell-depleted T cells, or PBMCs.

This CDR3 is 16 amino acids long. V lost 3 bases to trimming and J lost 6 bases; unmatched junction nucleotides: 9. Germline V CDR1 and CDR2: SGDLS, YYNGEE. Original processing notes: From reference gene primer amplification, estimates of nucleated cell counts were derived. Using immunoSEQ multiplex PCR, the repertoire was profiled, and TCRdb retains in-frame clones only, with some absent. V and J calls and clone size follow that table, whereas D and trimming were derived from the DNA. The sample lists 70,000 to 95,000 clones; almost 90% were seen once. The sample was peripheral blood. The genes are TRBV9 and TRBJ2-1; the match to TRBD2 covers 10 bases. This TCR came from a woman between 65 and 79 years old with acute or convalescent COVID-19. The CDR3 sequence: CASSAPSGRAGNEQFF. The CDR3 DNA is TGTGCCAGCAGCGCCCCAAGCGGGAGGGCCGGCAATGAGCAGTTCTTC.